This TCR beta chain was documented in a study of CD8 T cells in ankylosing spondylitis. This clonotype occurred a few times. Its antigen is not known. General study points: There was a TCR beta motif, made of 7 or 8 highly homologous variants, that appeared characteristic of ankylosing spondylitis blood.

MiXCR, run by TCRdb on the 5' RACE reads, gives a single entry per CDR3 protein. This sample yields around 450,000 distinct CDR3 sequences, of which roughly 25% are seen a single time; 0.89% belongs to the top ten. Germline V gene sequence: CDR1 LGHDT, CDR2 YNNKEL (reference sequence). V shed 2 bases, J shed 3 bases, and the junction held 6 bases outside the gene matches. CDR3 length equals 15 residues. The clonotype comes from a male donor with ankylosing spondylitis. The sequenced sample was blood, either unsorted or a sorted T cell fraction (not recorded which). This sequence joins TRBV3-1 and TRBJ2-5, with 7 bases fitting TRBD1. CDR3 DNA: TGTGCCAGCAGCCAACATCACAGGGGTGAAGAGACCCAGTACTTC. It specifies CASSQHHRGEETQYF.